Listed here are 10 T cell receptor beta chains from one sample, sequenced in a study of T cell clonality in common variable immunodeficiency. Study-level findings and limits: Reportedly, TCR beta sequences from common variable immunodeficiency showed fewer deletions and N-nucleotide insertions.

For these receptors, no antigen is known. Sequencing used immunoSEQ multiplex PCR; TCRdb keeps in-frame clones, though not all of them. The sample yields about 23,000 clones, without any singletons. The material sequenced was peripheral blood mononuclear cells. These receptors all stem from a human donor with common variable immunodeficiency.

This clone was picked up a small number of times. Coverage ceases 3 residues before the CDR3 finishes, and the germline J gene fills in the end. The gene calls are TRBV6-2 or TRBV6-3 and TRBJ1-1, with D possibly being TRBD1 (5 bases). Germline V gene sequence: CDR1 MNHEY, CDR2 SVGEGT. CDR3 length equals 17 residues. Between the trimmed V and J ends, which lost 6 bases and 2 bases, there was a span of 22 bases. Partial CDR3 DNA: TGTGCCAGCAGACCTTCCCCCCAACAGGTATTCAACACTGAA. It translates to CASRPSPQQVFNTE. The full-length CDR3 reads as CASRPSPQQVFNTEAFF.

There are a few counts of this clone. The read gets to within 3 residues of the CDR3 end, and the germline J gene fills in the rest. The J gene is TRBJ1-5, the V gene TRBV5-1; D gene ambiguous. The CDR3 consists of 14 residues. The germline gives CDR1 SGHRS, CDR2 YFSETQ. V lost 4 bases and J 6 bases, leaving 14 bases between the germline ends. The covered CDR3 bases are TGCGCCAGCAGCCCTGGCGAGGGTGGTCAGCCC. Translated, it gives CASSPGEGGQP. The CDR3 as a whole reads CASSPGEGGQPQHF.

This clone was counted ten times or more. From the germline J gene comes the end of the CDR3, since the read stops 3 residues before it. The chain joins TRBV5-1 to TRBJ2-3; D uncertain. CDR3 length equals 13 residues. Per germline, CDR1 SGHRS and CDR2 YFSETQ. V was trimmed by 1 base and J by 1 base, leaving 4 bases between them. Incomplete CDR3 DNA: TGCGCCAGCAGCTTGCAGGGCACAGATACG. As protein: CASSLQGTDT. The entire CDR3 protein reads CASSLQGTDTQYF.

This clone occurred a few times. The DNA ends 3 residues before the CDR3 does, and the rest of the CDR3 is filled in from the germline J gene. The chain links TRBV6-1 to TRBJ1-2; the match to TRBD1 covers 7 bases. V lost 4 bases and J lost 2; bases outside the gene matches: 4. Germline CDR1 is MNHNS and CDR2 is SASEGT. The CDR3 runs 14 residues. Here the CDR3 reads CASSGLQGNYGYTF. CDR3 DNA (partial): TGTGCCAGCAGTGGTCTACAGGGGAACTATGGC.

As concerns this clone: The CDR3 goes on 3 residues after the read ends, and that part is filled in from the germline J gene. The J gene is TRBJ2-7, the V gene TRBV30; perhaps TRBD1 as D (5 bases). CDR1 and CDR2 from the germline V gene are GTSNPN and SVGIG (reference sequence). There are 12 residues in the CDR3. V was pared by 4 bases and J by 3 bases, with 10 bases between. The CDR3 loop is CAWKGLGYEQYF. The covered CDR3 bases are TGTGCCTGGAAGGGGTTAGGCTACGAG.

This clone was counted many times. The read gets to within 3 residues of the CDR3 end, and the germline J gene fills in the rest. The chain couples TRBV7-6 to TRBJ1-1; perhaps TRBD1 as D (5 bases). The CDR3 totals 17 residues. Trimming stripped 1 base from V and 4 bases from J, with 19 bases between. Germline V gene sequence: CDR1 SGHVS, CDR2 FNYEAQ. The CDR3 loop is CASSLGPGGAVGTEAFF. The sequenced CDR3 bases are TGTGCCAGCAGCTTAGGACCAGGAGGGGCCGTCGGCACTGAA.

This clone appeared many times. The read finishes 3 residues shy of the CDR3 end, and the germline J gene is used to complete it. The chain joins TRBV20-1 to TRBJ1-6; no clear D gene. The CDR3 covers 15 residues. Looked up from germline, CDR1 is DFQATT and CDR2 is SNEGSKA (reference sequence). The germline V and J ends were trimmed by 6 bases and 8 bases, with 20 bases remaining between them. The chain's CDR3 is CSALYAGYTDSPLHF. The CDR3 DNA, read in part, is TGCAGTGCCCTTTACGCAGGTTACACGGATTCACCC.

This clone was seen ten or more times. The sequence runs out 3 residues before the end of the CDR3; the remainder is reconstructed from the germline J gene. V gene TRBV7-2 combines with J gene TRBJ2-5; D unclear. The V gene lost 5 bases and the J gene lost 5 bases, with 9 bases spanning the gap. CDR1 is SGHTA, CDR2 FQGNSA, per germline. CDR3 size: 12 residues. CDR3 residues: CASSPGWETQYF. The CDR3 bases that were read are TGTGCCAGCAGCCCCGGGTGGGAGACC.

Here the CDR3 reads CASSMGDSPLHF. CDR3 DNA, as far as it was read: TGTGCCAGTAGTATGGGCGATTCACCC. The chain joins TRBV19 to TRBJ1-6; D is unresolved. From the germline J gene comes the end of the CDR3, since the read stops 3 residues before it. Germline CDR1 reads LNHDA; CDR2 reads SQIVND (reference sequence). Trimming removed 3 bases from V and 8 bases from J, with 5 bases in between. The CDR3 covers 12 residues.

This clone has a count of ten or more. The read falls 3 residues short of the CDR3 end, and the missing part is taken from the germline J gene. This sequence joins TRBV20-1 and TRBJ1-4; 9 bases are a match to TRBD1. Losses at the gene ends were 7 bases for V and 3 bases for J; bases not matched to a gene: 6. The CDR3 totals 14 residues. The germline gives CDR1 DFQATT, CDR2 SNEGSKA (reference sequence). This chain's CDR3 is CSVGGTGSNEKLFF. CDR3 DNA (partial): TGCAGTGTGGGTGGGACAGGGTCTAATGAAAAA.